The clone carrying this T cell receptor (beta chain) has a single count. Its antigen is as yet unknown. The data were produced by immunoSEQ multiplex PCR, yet TCRdb's version contains in-frame clones alone and is incomplete. The repertoire holds about 980,000 clones, with approximately 76% as singletons. Trimming took 7 bases from V and 5 from J, leaving 15 bases between them. The CDR3 consists of 14 residues. Germline values: CDR1 MNHNY, CDR2 SVGAGI (reference sequence). These data are taken from a study of shared clonotypes between healthy human individuals. Study summary: Per-donor plates numbered three CD4 naive, three CD4 memory, two CD8 naive and one CD8 memory.

Whole-study findings and limits: Inspection by rarefaction showed sorted-subset sequencing to be incomplete despite large depth. The study found about 5% of naive CD4 clonotypes shared across a few donors.

Sequencing was performed on memory CD4+ T cells sorted from blood. Specified subset: CD45RA-negative fraction. The V call is TRBV6-6, the J call TRBJ2-4, with no clear D. The sequence was collected from a young man in good health. CDR3 sequence reads: CASTHTHQENIQYF. The DNA for the CDR3 is TGTGCCAGCACCCACACTCATCAGGAAAACATTCAGTACTTC.